The rows below give T cell receptor beta chains drawn from one sample of a study of graft-versus-host responses after intestinal transplantation. These receptors' antigens are unknown. Assay: immunoSEQ multiplex PCR; the TCRdb copy retains only in-frame clones and omits some. This table holds approximately 130,000 clones, about 92% found once. This sample comprised unstimulated CD4+ T cells sorted from spleen or lymph node cells, obtained before intestinal transplant. The receptors here all came from a human donor who received an intestinal transplant. The CDR3 runs from the conserved cysteine through the conserved F or W. A row's size may be missing; if present it is once, few, many or a size class.

.	TRBJ2-1	TRBV5-8	CASSQGVRVLTLPSEQFF
.	TRBJ2-3	TRBV10-3	CAISILAGGPGDTQYF
.	TRBJ1-2	TRBV6-1	CASRPGGGEHTF
.	TRBJ2-1	TRBV7-3	CASSLDRDNEQFF
.	TRBJ2-7	TRBV4-1	CASSPPSGRYYEQYF
.	TRBJ2-7	TRBV6-5	CATTTGYEQYF
.	TRBJ2-7	TRBV27	CASSLSGQFYEQYF
.	TRBJ2-5	TRBV5-1	CASRSSPNLAGRETQYF
.	TRBJ2-7	TRBV14	CASSQDQGPYEQYF
.	TRBJ2-2	TRBV4-2	CASAKSGAGAGELFF
.	TRBJ1-1	TRBV11-2	CASSRTGSSNTEAFF
.	TRBJ2-7	TRBV2	CASSPAYLAGVTYEQYF
.	TRBJ2-7	TRBV7-3	CASSLTETAYEQYF
.	TRBJ2-1	TRBV19	CASSAGAFGYNEQFF
.	TRBJ2-1	TRBV5-8	CASNYNEQFF
.	TRBJ2-1	TRBV5-4	CASRPKRGGEFDEQFF
.	TRBJ2-7	TRBV6-5	CASSPQSQDYDEQYF
few	TRBJ2-7	TRBV7-9	CASSFAHEQYF
.	TRBJ2-3	TRBV18	CASSPQRGGSTDTQYF
.	TRBJ2-6	TRBV5-1	CASSLEVQGLASGANVLTF
.	TRBJ2-1	TRBV7-9	CASSLIGEGDEQFF
.	TRBJ1-5	TRBV4-2	CASSQDRGQPQHF
few	TRBJ2-7	TRBV7-9	CASSQRPGQGLDEQYF
.	TRBJ1-5	TRBV27	CASSFRRGLPQHF
.	TRBJ1-1	TRBV9	CASSVGPGAKTEAFF
once	TRBJ2-2	TRBV11-2	CASSPSGGARTGELFF
.	TRBJ1-1	TRBV18	CASSPGSLKSEAFF
.	TRBJ1-2	TRBV29-1	CSVDAGLGGYTF
.	TRBJ2-1	TRBV20-1	CSARSDNEQFF
.	TRBJ2-5	TRBV11-2	CASSFSGGQETQYF
.	TRBJ1-4	TRBV5-1	CASSFGILTTNEKLFF
.	TRBJ1-1	TRBV2	CASRAESNTEAFF
once	TRBJ2-3	TRBV6-5	CASSYGRGTDTQYF
.	TRBJ1-1	TRBV18	CASSPAENTEAFF
once	TRBJ2-5	TRBV19	CASSVTQGRETQYF
.	TRBJ2-5	TRBV7-7	CASSLDSQETQYF
.	TRBJ2-1	TRBV30	CAWSGGGNEQFF
.	TRBJ1-5	TRBV5-1	CASSEGGASNQPQHF
.	TRBJ2-3	TRBV6-6	CASSRPSGGRKDTQYF
.	TRBJ1-4	TRBV6-1	CASSESTGRGEKLFF
once	TRBJ1-2	TRBV2	CGQSDRGYGYTF
once	TRBJ1-6	TRBV18	CASSRDYYNSPLHF